The clone carrying this T cell receptor (beta chain) came up a few times. The target antigen is unknown. This record comes from a study of identical twins. Study findings and constraints: Donors were not followed over many years; analysis was cross-sectional. Out-of-frame alpha sequences shared by twins were enriched for low generation probability. Among beta out-of-frame sequences, excess sharing between twins appeared weaker.

This CDR3 is 15 amino acids long. V dropped 0 bases and J dropped 1 base, with 11 bases sitting between them. Germline V gene data show CDR1 as SGHRS and CDR2 as YFSETQ. Template switching supplied a universal primer site; unique molecular identifiers were carried on the cDNA. TCRdb reprocessed the 5' RACE reads via MiXCR and lists one record per CDR3 protein. The table records about 530,000 distinct CDR3 sequences, 20% to 25% of them present only once. This sample also belongs to another study, concerning yellow fever vaccine responses in identical twins.

The clonotype comes from a woman in her late teens or twenties in good health. V and J are TRBV5-1 and TRBJ2-7; D perhaps matches TRBD1 (5 bases). The source material was CD4+ T cells sorted from blood. CDR3 sequence (DNA): TGCGCCAGCAGCTTGGCTAGGGGCAGGTCCTACGAGCAGTACTTC. Encoded protein: CASSLARGRSYEQYF. Full variable domain (remainder filled in from reference TRBV5-1 and TRBJ2-7): KAGVTQTPRYLIKTRGQQVTLSCSPISGHRSVSWYQQTPGQGLQFLFEYFSETQRNKGNFPGRFSGRQFSNSRSEMNVSTLELGDSALYLCASSLARGRSYEQYFGPGTRLTVT.